This entry features one T cell receptor (beta chain) sequence. The antigen this receptor binds is unknown. Base qualities are not at hand, and no much larger clone is one base apart. These data are taken from a study of blood T cells in healthy people across ages (dated by TCRdb to about 2015). Broadly, across the study: In model experiments, roughly one uniquely barcoded TCR beta cDNA molecule per two T cells was captured by template switching. To track age-related changes in TCR beta repertoire diversity, the study relied on deep sequencing normalized with unique cDNA molecular identifiers. Four age groups were formed from the donors: young (average approximately 15 years), middle-aged (approximately 42), aged (roughly 59) and long-lived (approximately 80). Donors of different ages were randomly distributed across sequencing lanes to avoid experimental bias. Using the same blood draw, the study looked at two additional independent replicas of 1 million unique cDNA reads for two donors, one aged 18 to 30 and the other aged 80 or older.

The study at large found these results: There was a strong correlation between observed TCR beta diversity and the percentage of naive T cells measured by flow cytometry. Observed TCR beta diversity per million T cells fell roughly linearly with age, and a significant reduction was already apparent by age approximately 40. Compared with the aged group, the long-lived group had more naive CD4+ T cells, fewer expanded clones and increased TCR diversity, a pattern suggesting age selection. Estimates of total diversity from one million sequenced T cells were regarded as lower bounds and underestimates. The CMV infection status of donors was not known, potentially confounding age-related changes in expanded clonotypes. Conclusive comparison of naive and antigen-experienced compartments was prevented by the profiling of bulk unsorted PBMCs.

Libraries were constructed by 5' RACE. The instrument given in TCRdb is Illumina HiSeq 2500. A second PCR of about 6 to 12 cycles was run with a J-beta primer mix and a sample-barcoded 5' primer. A unique molecular identifier was introduced onto each TCR beta cDNA molecule by a template-switch 5' adaptor carrying 12 random nucleotides. At least 2.5 million CDR3-containing paired-end reads were obtained from each sample. The Mint cDNA synthesis kit, primed by a TRBC-specific oligonucleotide, was used to synthesize first-strand cDNA from all RNA. Following uracil-DNA glycosylase treatment, all cDNA underwent a first 18-cycle PCR with the universal primers M1SS and BC2_uni_R. The original pipeline was this. For normalization, 1 million high-quality reads were randomly selected from each sample, with every read carrying a distinct molecular identifier. Instead of being binned into consensus sequences, reads that shared molecular identifiers were thrown out. MiTCR, with a Q25 quality threshold and the strictest error-elimination algorithm, was used for CDR3 identification, clonotype clustering and error correction. A nonparametric unseen species model with Euler transformation was used to estimate a lower bound on total TCR beta diversity. TCRdb reanalyzed the raw reads on its own, using fastp at Q25 for trimming and MiXCR for clone calling, and kept in-frame beta chains. Merged by CDR3 protein, the rows form single entries marked with the most common genes and DNA. TCRdb, not the authors, supplied the V and J calls. In this sample the table shows a few hundred thousand distinct CDR3 sequences, roughly 28% of which occur a single time. Around 20% of the sample is in the top ten clones.

Donors were a few dozen systemically healthy Caucasian individuals from Russia aged roughly 6 to 100 years. Each donor gave ten milliliters of peripheral blood, collected into EDTA-treated Vacutainer tubes. Ficoll-Paque density-gradient centrifugation was used to isolate PBMCs, with at least 6.5 million obtained per sample. Trizol reagent was used to extract total RNA from the PBMCs, yielding at least 5.5 micrograms per sample. The percentages of naive CD45RAhigh/CD27high T cells were determined by flow cytometry on a PBMC aliquot from every donor. Spanning cysteine to phenylalanine, the CDR3 consists of 15 amino acids. The read is trimmed to its CDR3 DNA, 45 bases read in frame from base 1. Sequences DFQATT (CDR1) and SNEGSKA (CDR2) are obtained from the germline V gene (reference sequence). The trim is 2 bases for V and 0 bases for J, with a gap of 10 bases between the germline ends.

Source material: blood. The clonotype originates from a woman in her 70s in good health. Rearrangement joined TRBV20-1 to TRBJ2-2, with the D gene call left open. The CDR3: CSARHTEANTGELFF. DNA sequence: TGCAGTGCTAGACACACGGAAGCGAACACCGGGGAGCTGTTTTTT.